This T cell receptor beta chain was obtained from a study of blood T cell repertoires in COVID-19. As for the study in general: Both acute and convalescent COVID-19 samples were obtained from the United States, Italy and Spain. Nucleic acid was either cDNA or gDNA, and it came from T cells, B-cell-depleted T cells, or PBMCs.

Authors' data handling: Amplification of reference gene primers provided the estimated nucleated cell counts. Libraries were prepared by immunoSEQ multiplex PCR; TCRdb keeps only in-frame clonotypes and omits some of them. V, J and clone size were drawn from that table, and D and trimming were deduced from the DNA. This table holds some 300,000 clones, roughly 88% found once. This clone was seen a single time. CDR3 length equals 16 residues. Germline CDR1 MNHEY, CDR2 SVGEGT. V lost 0 bases and J 0 bases, leaving 12 bases between the germline ends. Material for sequencing was peripheral blood. The J gene is TRBJ2-7, the V gene TRBV6-2 or TRBV6-3, with D possibly being TRBD1 (5 bases). This receptor was identified in a woman aged 30 to 39 who had recovered from COVID-19. The CDR3: CASSYSIRAYSYEQYF. In nucleotides, the CDR3 is TGTGCCAGCAGTTACTCGATCAGGGCTTACTCCTACGAGCAGTACTTC.